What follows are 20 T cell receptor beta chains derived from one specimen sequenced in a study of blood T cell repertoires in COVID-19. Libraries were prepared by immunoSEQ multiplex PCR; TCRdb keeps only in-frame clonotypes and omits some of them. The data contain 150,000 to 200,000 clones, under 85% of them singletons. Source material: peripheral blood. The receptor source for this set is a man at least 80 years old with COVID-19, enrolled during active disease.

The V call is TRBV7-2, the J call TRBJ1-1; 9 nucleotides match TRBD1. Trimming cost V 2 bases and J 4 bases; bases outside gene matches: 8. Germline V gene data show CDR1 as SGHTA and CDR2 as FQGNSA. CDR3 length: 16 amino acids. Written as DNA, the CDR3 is TGTGCCAGCAGCTTAAGGGGACAGGGAAGGGTCACTGAAGCTTTCTTT. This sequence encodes CASSLRGQGRVTEAFF.

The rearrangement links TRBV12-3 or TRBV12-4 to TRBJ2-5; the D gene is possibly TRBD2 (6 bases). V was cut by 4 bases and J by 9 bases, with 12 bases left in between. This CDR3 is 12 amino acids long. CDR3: CASSSPGEPQYF. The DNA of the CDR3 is TGTGCCAGCAGTTCCCCGGGGGAGCCCCAGTACTTC.

The CDR3 region is CASSPLASLGRPTYGYTF. CDR3 in DNA: TGTGCCAGCTCACCACTGGCTAGCCTAGGCAGGCCAACTTATGGCTACACCTTC. The chain employs TRBV18 and TRBJ1-2; D not certain. V dropped 1 base and J dropped 5 bases, with 23 bases sitting between them. The CDR3 loop spans 18 amino acids. The germline V gene encodes CDR1 KGHSH and CDR2 LQKENI.

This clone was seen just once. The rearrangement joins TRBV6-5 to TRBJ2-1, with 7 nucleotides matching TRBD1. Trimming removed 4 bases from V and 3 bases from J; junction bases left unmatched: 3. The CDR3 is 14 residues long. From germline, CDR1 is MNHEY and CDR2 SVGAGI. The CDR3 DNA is TGTGCCAGCAGTTCCCGGACAGGCTACAATGAGCAGTTCTTC. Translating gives CASSSRTGYNEQFF.

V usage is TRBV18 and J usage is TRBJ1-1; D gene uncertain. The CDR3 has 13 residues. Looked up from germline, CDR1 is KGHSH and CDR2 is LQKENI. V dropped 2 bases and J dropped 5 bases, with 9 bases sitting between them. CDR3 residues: CASSPERGTEAFF. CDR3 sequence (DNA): TGTGCCAGCTCACCAGAGCGAGGGACTGAAGCTTTCTTT. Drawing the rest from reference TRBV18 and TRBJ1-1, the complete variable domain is NAGVMQNPRHLVRRRGQEARLRCSPMKGHSHVYWYRQLPEEGLKFMVYLQKENIIDESGMPKERFSAEFPKEGPSILRIQQVVRGDSAAYFCASSPERGTEAFFGQGTRLTVV.

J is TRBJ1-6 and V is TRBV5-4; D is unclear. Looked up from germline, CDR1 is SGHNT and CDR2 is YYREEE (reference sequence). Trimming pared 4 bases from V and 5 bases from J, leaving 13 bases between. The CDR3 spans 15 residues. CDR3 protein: CASSPAGNNNSPLHF. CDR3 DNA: TGTGCCAGCAGCCCGGCGGGCAACAATAATTCACCCCTCCACTTT.

The CDR3 DNA follows: TGTGCCAGCAGCTTGTCGACAGGGGGCTGGGGTGAAGCTTTCTTT. Translated, it gives CASSLSTGGWGEAFF. The chain is built from TRBV7-9 and TRBJ1-1; 10 bases are a match to TRBD1. Germline V gene lookup returns CDR1 SEHNR and CDR2 FQNEAQ (reference sequence). The CDR3 has 15 amino acids. Germline trimming cut 3 bases from V and 7 bases from J; bases unmatched to any gene: 8.

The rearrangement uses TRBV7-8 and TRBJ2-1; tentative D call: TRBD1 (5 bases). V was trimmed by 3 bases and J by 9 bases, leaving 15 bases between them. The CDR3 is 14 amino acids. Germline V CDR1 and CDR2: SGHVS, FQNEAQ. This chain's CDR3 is CASSLAGQYGEQFF. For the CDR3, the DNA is TGTGCCAGCAGCTTGGCAGGGCAATACGGTGAGCAGTTCTTC.

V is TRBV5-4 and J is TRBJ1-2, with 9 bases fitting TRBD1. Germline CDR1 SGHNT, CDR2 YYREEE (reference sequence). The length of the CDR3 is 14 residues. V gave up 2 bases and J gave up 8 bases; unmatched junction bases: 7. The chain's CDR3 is CASSFPGQGVGYTF. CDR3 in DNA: TGTGCCAGCAGCTTCCCGGGACAGGGTGTAGGCTACACCTTC.

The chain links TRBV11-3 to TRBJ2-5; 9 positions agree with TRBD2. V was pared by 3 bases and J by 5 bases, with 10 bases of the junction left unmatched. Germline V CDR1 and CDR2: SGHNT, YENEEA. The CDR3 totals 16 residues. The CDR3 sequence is CASSFWAGGAEETQYF. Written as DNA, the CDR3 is TGTGCCAGCAGCTTCTGGGCGGGGGGGGCTGAGGAGACCCAGTACTTC. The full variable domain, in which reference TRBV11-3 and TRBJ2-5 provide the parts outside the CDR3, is EAGVVQSPRYKIIEKKQPVAFWCNPISGHNTLYWYLQNLGQGPELLIRYENEEAVDDSQLPKDRFSAERLKGVDSTLKIQPAELGDSAVYLCASSFWAGGAEETQYFGPGTRLLVL.

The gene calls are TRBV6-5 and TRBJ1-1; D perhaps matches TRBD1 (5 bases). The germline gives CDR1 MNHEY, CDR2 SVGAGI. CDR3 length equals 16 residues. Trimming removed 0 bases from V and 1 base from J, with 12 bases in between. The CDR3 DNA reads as TGTGCCAGCAGTTACTCGATTGCCAGGGCGAACACTGAAGCTTTCTTT. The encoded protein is CASSYSIARANTEAFF.

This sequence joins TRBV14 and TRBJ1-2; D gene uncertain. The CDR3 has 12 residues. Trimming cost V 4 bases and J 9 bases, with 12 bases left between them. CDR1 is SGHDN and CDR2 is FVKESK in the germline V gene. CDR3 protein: CASSPPGARYTF. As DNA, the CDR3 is TGTGCCAGCAGCCCACCGGGAGCCCGCTACACCTTC.

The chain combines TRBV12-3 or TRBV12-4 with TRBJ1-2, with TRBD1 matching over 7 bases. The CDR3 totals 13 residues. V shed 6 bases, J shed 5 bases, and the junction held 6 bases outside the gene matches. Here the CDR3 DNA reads TGTGCCAGCAGCCGGGGGACAGATTATGGCTACACCTTC. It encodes CASSRGTDYGYTF.

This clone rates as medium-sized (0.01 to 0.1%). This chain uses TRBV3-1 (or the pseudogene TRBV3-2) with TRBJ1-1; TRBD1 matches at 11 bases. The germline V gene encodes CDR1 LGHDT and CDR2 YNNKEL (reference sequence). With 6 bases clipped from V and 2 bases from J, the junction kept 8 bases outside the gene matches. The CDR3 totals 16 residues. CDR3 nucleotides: TGTGCCAGCAGACCCCGGACAGGGGGCTTAAACACTGAAGCTTTCTTT. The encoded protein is CASRPRTGGLNTEAFF.

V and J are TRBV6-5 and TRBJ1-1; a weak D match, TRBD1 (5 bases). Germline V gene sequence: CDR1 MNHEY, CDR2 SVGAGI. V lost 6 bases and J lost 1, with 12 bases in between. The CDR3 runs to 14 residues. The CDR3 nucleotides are TGTGCCAGCAGCCATCTGACAGAGAACACTGAAGCTTTCTTT. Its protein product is CASSHLTENTEAFF.

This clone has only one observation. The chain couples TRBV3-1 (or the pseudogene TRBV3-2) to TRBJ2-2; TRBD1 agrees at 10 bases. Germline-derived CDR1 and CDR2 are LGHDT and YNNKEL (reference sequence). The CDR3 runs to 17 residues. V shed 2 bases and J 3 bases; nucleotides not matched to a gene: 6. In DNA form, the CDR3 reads TGTGCCAGCAGCCAAAAAAGGACAGGGGGGTACACCGGGGAGCTGTTTTTT. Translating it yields CASSQKRTGGYTGELFF.

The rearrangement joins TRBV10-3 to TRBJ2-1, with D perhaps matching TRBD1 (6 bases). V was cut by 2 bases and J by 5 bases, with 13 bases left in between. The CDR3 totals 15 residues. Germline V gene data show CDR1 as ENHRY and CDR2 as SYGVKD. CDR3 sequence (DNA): TGTGCCATCAGTGAGCCCCATGCAGGGGACAATGAGCAGTTCTTC. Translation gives CAISEPHAGDNEQFF.

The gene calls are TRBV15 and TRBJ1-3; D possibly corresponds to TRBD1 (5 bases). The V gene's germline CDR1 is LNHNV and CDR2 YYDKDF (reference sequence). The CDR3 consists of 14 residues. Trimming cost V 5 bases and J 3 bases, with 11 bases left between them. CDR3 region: CATSPGRGGNTIYF. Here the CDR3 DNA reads TGTGCCACCAGCCCAGGGAGGGGTGGAAACACCATATATTTT.

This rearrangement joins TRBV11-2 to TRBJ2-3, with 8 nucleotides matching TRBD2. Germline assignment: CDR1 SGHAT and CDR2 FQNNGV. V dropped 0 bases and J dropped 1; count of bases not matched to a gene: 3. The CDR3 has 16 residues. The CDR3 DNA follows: TGTGCCAGCAGCTTAGATCGAGCGGGGGGCACAGATACGCAGTATTTT. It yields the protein CASSLDRAGGTDTQYF.

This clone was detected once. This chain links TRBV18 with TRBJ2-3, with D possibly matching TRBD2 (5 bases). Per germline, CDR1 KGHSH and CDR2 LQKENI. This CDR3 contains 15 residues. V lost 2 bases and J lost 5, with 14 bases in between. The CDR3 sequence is CASSPGSSSGDTQYF. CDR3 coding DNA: TGTGCCAGCTCACCAGGGAGCTCCTCGGGAGATACGCAGTATTTT.